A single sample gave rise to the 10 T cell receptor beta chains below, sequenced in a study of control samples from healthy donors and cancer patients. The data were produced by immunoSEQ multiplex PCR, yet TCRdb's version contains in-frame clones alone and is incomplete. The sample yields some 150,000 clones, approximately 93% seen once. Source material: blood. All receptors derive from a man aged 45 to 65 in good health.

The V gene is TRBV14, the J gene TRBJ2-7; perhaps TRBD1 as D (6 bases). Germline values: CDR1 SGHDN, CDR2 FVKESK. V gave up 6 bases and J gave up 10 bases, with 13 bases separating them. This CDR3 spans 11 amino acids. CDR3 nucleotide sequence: TGTGCCAGCAGGGCCAGGGGCGGTCAGTACTTC. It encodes CASRARGGQYF.

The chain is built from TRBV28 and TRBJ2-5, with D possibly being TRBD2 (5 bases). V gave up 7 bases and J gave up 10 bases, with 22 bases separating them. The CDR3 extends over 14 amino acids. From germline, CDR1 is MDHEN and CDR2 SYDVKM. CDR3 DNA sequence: TGTGCCAGCACCCTAGTAACAACCTTGGGAGTCCAGTACTTC. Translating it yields CASTLVTTLGVQYF.

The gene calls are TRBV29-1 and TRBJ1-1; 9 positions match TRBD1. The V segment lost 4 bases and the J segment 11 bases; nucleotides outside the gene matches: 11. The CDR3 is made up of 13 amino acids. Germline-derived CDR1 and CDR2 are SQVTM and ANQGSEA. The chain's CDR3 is CSVGPGTGSFAFF. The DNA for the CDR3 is TGCAGCGTTGGTCCCGGGACAGGGTCCTTTGCTTTCTTT.

The CDR3: CASKTGDHTREKLFF. CDR3 DNA: TGTGCCAGCAAGACAGGGGACCATACTCGAGAAAAACTGTTTTTT. The chain has TRBV6-5 and TRBJ1-4, with 8 bases aligning to TRBD1. The trim removed 7 bases at V and 8 bases at J, leaving 12 bases unmatched. The CDR3 contains 15 residues. CDR1 MNHEY and CDR2 SVGAGI come from the germline V gene.

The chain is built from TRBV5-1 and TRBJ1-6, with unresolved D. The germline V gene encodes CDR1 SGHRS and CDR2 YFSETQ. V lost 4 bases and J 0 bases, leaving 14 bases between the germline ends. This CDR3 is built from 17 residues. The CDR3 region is CASSPDGGYSYNSPLHF. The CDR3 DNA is TGCGCCAGCAGCCCGGACGGAGGGTACTCCTATAATTCACCCCTCCACTTT.

As DNA, the CDR3 is TGTGCCAGCAAGGTGGCGGGACAGTCCCCTGGAAACACCATATATTTT. Protein product: CASKVAGQSPGNTIYF. This sequence joins TRBV28 and TRBJ1-3; 7 nucleotides match TRBD1. Germline V gives CDR1 MDHEN, CDR2 SYDVKM. The CDR3 has 16 amino acids. Trimming took 7 bases from V and 2 from J; bases not matched to a gene: 11.

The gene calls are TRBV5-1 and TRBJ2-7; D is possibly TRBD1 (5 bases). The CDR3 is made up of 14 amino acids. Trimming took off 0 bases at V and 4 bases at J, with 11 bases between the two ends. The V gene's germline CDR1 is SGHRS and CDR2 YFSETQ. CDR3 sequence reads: CASSLGQGNYEQYF. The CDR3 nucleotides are TGCGCCAGCAGCTTGGGGCAGGGAAATTACGAGCAGTACTTC.

The CDR3 region has the DNA TGTGCCACCAGTGATCACTCCTCAGCGAGGGGGCAAGAGACCCAGTACTTC. It translates to CATSDHSSARGQETQYF. The chain is built from TRBV24-1 and TRBJ2-5; the D gene is possibly TRBD1 (6 bases). V gave up 3 bases and J gave up 2 bases, with 18 bases separating them. Germline-derived CDR1 and CDR2 are KGHDR and SFDVKD. The CDR3 extends over 17 amino acids.

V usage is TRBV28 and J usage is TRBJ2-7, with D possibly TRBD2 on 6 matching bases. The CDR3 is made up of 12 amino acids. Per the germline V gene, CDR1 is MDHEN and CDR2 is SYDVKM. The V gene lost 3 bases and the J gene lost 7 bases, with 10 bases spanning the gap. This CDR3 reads CASSLGGWEQYF. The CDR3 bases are TGTGCCAGCAGTTTGGGGGGATGGGAGCAGTACTTC.

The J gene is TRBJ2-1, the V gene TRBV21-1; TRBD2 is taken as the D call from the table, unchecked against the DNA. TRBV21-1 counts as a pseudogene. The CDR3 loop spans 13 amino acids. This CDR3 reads CASSKDPGGEQFF. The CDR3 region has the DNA TGTGCCAGCAGCAAAGACCCAGGAGGGGAGCAGTTCTTC.